This entry lists 32 T cell receptor beta chains sequenced from one sample in a study of T cell changes during pregnancy in multiple sclerosis. The protocol was immunoSEQ multiplex PCR, while the TCRdb copy is restricted to in-frame clones and leaves out a portion. Here the sample spans around 40,000 clones, about 90% being singletons. Sample: CD4+ T cells from peripheral blood mononuclear cells, taken in the third trimester of pregnancy. Receptors originate from a female donor with multiple sclerosis, enrolled in a pregnancy study.

V and J are TRBV4-3 and TRBJ2-3; 7 bases match TRBD2. Germline V gene lookup returns CDR1 LGHNA and CDR2 YSLEER. The CDR3 extends over 16 amino acids. V lost 6 bases and J lost 2; bases outside the gene matches: 11. The CDR3 region has the DNA TGCGCCAGCAGTTCCCAGACTAGCCCTAACACAGATACGCAGTATTTT. Its translation is CASSSQTSPNTDTQYF.

The chain couples TRBV6-5 to TRBJ1-5; unclear D gene. Per germline, CDR1 MNHEY and CDR2 SVGAGI. There are 13 residues in the CDR3. The ends were cut back, 2 bases at V and 7 bases at J, with 9 bases in the middle. The CDR3 nucleotides read TGTGCCAGCAGTTACGATGGCAGGCAGCCCCAGCATTTT. This sequence encodes CASSYDGRQPQHF.

The chain couples TRBV4-1 to TRBJ2-1; TRBD1 is a possible D gene (7 bases). Germline V gene sequence: CDR1 MGHRA, CDR2 YSYEKL. V shed 0 bases and J shed 7 bases, with 19 bases lying between them. The CDR3 spans 17 residues. The CDR3 spells CASSQEWERRGRNEQFF. DNA of the CDR3: TGCGCCAGCAGCCAAGAGTGGGAACGGAGGGGGCGGAATGAGCAGTTCTTC.

This clone was counted between two and nine times. The CDR3 DNA sequence: TGTGCCATCAGAGCGGGAGAGGGAGATACGCAGTATTTT. Translation gives CAIRAGEGDTQYF. The rearrangement links TRBV10-3 to TRBJ2-3; 8 nucleotides line up with TRBD2. Trimming cost V 6 bases and J 5 bases; bases outside gene matches: 4. CDR3 size: 13 residues. Germline CDR1 ENHRY, CDR2 SYGVKD.

This chain uses TRBV6-1 with TRBJ2-7; 10 positions match TRBD1. V trimming: 5 bases; J trimming: 3 bases; junction bases outside the gene matches: 7. CDR3 length: 15 residues. Germline CDR1 and CDR2: MNHNS and SASEGT. The CDR3 reads CASSNLTGGLYEQYF. CDR3 DNA sequence: TGTGCCAGCAGTAACCTGACAGGGGGCCTCTACGAGCAGTACTTC.

By frequency in the sample, this clone is medium-sized. V and J are TRBV7-2 and TRBJ1-2; TRBD1 might be the D (5 bases). CDR3 size: 16 residues. Deletions cut 5 bases from V and 2 bases from J, with 18 bases between. Germline V gene sequence: CDR1 SGHTA, CDR2 FQGNSA. CDR3: CASSGRQGSWNYGYTF. CDR3 bases: TGTGCCAGCAGCGGGCGGCAGGGTTCTTGGAACTATGGCTACACCTTC.

V and J are TRBV7-9 and TRBJ2-7; 9 positions match TRBD1. The CDR3 extends over 15 amino acids. Germline V gene data show CDR1 as SEHNR and CDR2 as FQNEAQ (reference sequence). V shed 2 bases and J 2 bases; nucleotides not matched to a gene: 4. The CDR3 here is CASSLTGQGTYEQYF. In DNA, the CDR3 is TGTGCCAGCAGCTTAACCGGACAGGGGACCTACGAGCAGTACTTC.

The rearrangement uses TRBV28 and TRBJ1-5; TRBD1 aligns across 7 bases. Germline CDR1 is MDHEN and CDR2 is SYDVKM. The CDR3 spans 14 residues. V was pared by 3 bases and J by 3 bases, with 2 bases of the junction left unmatched. The CDR3 nucleotides are TGTGCCAGCAGTTTGGGACAGTACAATCAGCCCCAGCATTTT. It codes for CASSLGQYNQPQHF.

The CDR3 sequence is CSVLQGFGTYEQYF. The DNA for the CDR3 is TGCAGCGTTCTACAGGGTTTTGGGACCTACGAGCAGTACTTC. This sequence joins TRBV29-1 and TRBJ2-5; TRBD1 might be the D (6 bases). The end of the DNA is better explained by TRBJ2-7, so the J call may be wrong. CDR3 size: 14 residues. Germline loops: CDR1 SQVTM, CDR2 ANQGSEA.

This clone was counted a single time. The chain employs TRBV21-1 and TRBJ2-2; the DNA was not used to check the table's D call, TRBD1. TRBV21-1 is a documented pseudogene. CDR3 length: 17 amino acids. The CDR3 DNA reads TGTGCCAGCAGATCCGACCCGGGACAGGGGGTGGGCGGGGAGCTGTTTTTT. It yields the protein CASRSDPGQGVGGELFF.

The chain has TRBV5-1 and TRBJ1-2; TRBD1 aligns across 7 bases. Germline V CDR1 and CDR2: SGHRS, YFSETQ. The V and J ends lost 1 base and 6 bases, in that order; junction bases with no gene match: 3. This CDR3 comprises 13 residues. CDR3 DNA sequence: TGCGCCAGCAGCTTGACAGGGGAACATGGCTACACCTTC. Translating it yields CASSLTGEHGYTF.

The chain has TRBV19 and TRBJ2-7; 7 bases are shared with TRBD1. Germline CDR1 is LNHDA and CDR2 is SQIVND (reference sequence). V lost 8 bases, J lost 2 bases, and 12 bases stayed unmatched. The CDR3 sequence is 15 residues long. This chain's CDR3 is CASGKPGGSTYEQYF. The CDR3 coding sequence is TGTGCCAGTGGAAAGCCAGGGGGTTCGACCTACGAGCAGTACTTC.

The J gene is TRBJ2-3, the V gene TRBV7-9, with TRBD2 matching over 11 bases. CDR3 length equals 16 residues. V lost 5 bases and J lost 2; bases outside the gene matches: 6. The germline gives CDR1 SEHNR, CDR2 FQNEAQ (reference sequence). The CDR3 here is CASSLPSGGTTDTQYF. In DNA, the CDR3 is TGTGCCAGCAGCCTCCCTAGCGGGGGGACCACAGATACGCAGTATTTT.

The chain links TRBV5-1 to TRBJ2-7; D perhaps matches TRBD1 (6 bases). CDR1 and CDR2 from the germline V gene are SGHRS and YFSETQ. Trimming removed 0 bases at V and 5 bases at J, with 9 bases between. This CDR3 region has 13 residues. The CDR3 region is CASSLVAGDEQYF. The CDR3 coding sequence is TGCGCCAGCAGCTTGGTGGCAGGGGACGAGCAGTACTTC.

This rearrangement joins TRBV6-6 to TRBJ2-7; D is possibly TRBD2 (5 bases). The CDR3 has 15 residues. Germline CDR1 MNHNY, CDR2 SVGAGI (reference sequence). V gave up 7 bases and J gave up 2 bases, with 18 bases separating them. CDR3 bases: TGTGCCAGCACCCCCGGGGATGAGGAGGCCTACGAGCAGTACTTC. Amino acid sequence: CASTPGDEEAYEQYF.

The chain links TRBV28 to TRBJ2-7; D possibly corresponds to TRBD1 (5 bases). The ends were cut back, 2 bases at V and 6 bases at J, with 8 bases in the middle. Germline CDR1 and CDR2: MDHEN and SYDVKM. The CDR3 sequence is 12 residues long. CDR3 bases: TGTGCCAGCAGTTTACGACAGCTCGAGCAGTACTTC. It is translated as CASSLRQLEQYF.

V gene TRBV5-1 combines with J gene TRBJ2-3; 9 bases fit TRBD2. Germline V gene data show CDR1 as SGHRS and CDR2 as YFSETQ. CDR3 size: 16 residues. With V trimmed by 2 bases and J by 2 bases, 6 bases remained unmatched. Written as DNA, the CDR3 is TGCGCCAGCAGCTTCCTTAGCGGGGGAACCACAGATACGCAGTATTTT. Translated, it gives CASSFLSGGTTDTQYF.

The chain couples TRBV6-6 to TRBJ2-5; D is possibly TRBD2 (5 bases). Between the trimmed V and J ends, which lost 6 bases and 5 bases, there was a span of 16 bases. Germline V gene lookup returns CDR1 MNHNY and CDR2 SVGAGI (reference sequence). CDR3 length: 14 residues. CDR3 sequence (DNA): TGTGCCAGCAGACGTACGGGGTTTTTGGAGACCCAGTACTTC. Amino acid sequence: CASRRTGFLETQYF.

This clone was seen a single time. The rearrangement joins TRBV29-1 to TRBJ2-2; 10 bases map to TRBD1. CDR3 length equals 12 residues. Looked up from germline, CDR1 is SQVTM and CDR2 is ANQGSEA. V lost 7 bases and J lost 6; bases outside the gene matches: 2. CDR3 bases: TGCAGCGGGGGACAGGGGTCCGGGGAGCTGTTTTTT. Protein: CSGGQGSGELFF.

The DNA for the CDR3 is TGTGCCAGCAGTGAACCTGGGACTTACAATGAGCAGTTCTTC. Amino acids: CASSEPGTYNEQFF. The chain carries TRBV25-1 and TRBJ2-1, with D possibly TRBD2 on 6 matching bases. The length of the CDR3 is 14 residues. The V end was cut by 2 bases, the J end by 4 bases, with 9 bases between. The germline gives CDR1 MGHDK, CDR2 SYGVNS.

The genes are TRBV2 and TRBJ1-2, with D hard to call. This CDR3 has 15 amino acids. The V and J ends lost 1 base and 3 bases respectively, with 12 bases between them. The germline V gene encodes CDR1 SNHLY and CDR2 FYNNEI. The CDR3 here is CASSEGNSVHYGYTF. The CDR3 DNA follows: TGTGCCAGCAGTGAAGGCAACAGTGTACACTATGGCTACACCTTC.

This clone was observed once. This CDR3 reads CASSLVVSVGELYEQYF. CDR3 in DNA: TGTGCCAGCAGCTTGGTAGTCTCTGTAGGGGAACTCTACGAGCAGTACTTC. The gene calls are TRBV5-4 and TRBJ2-7; weak D call: TRBD1 (5 bases). This CDR3 has 17 residues. Germline values: CDR1 SGHNT, CDR2 YYREEE (reference sequence). Deletions cut 0 bases from V and 3 bases from J, with 19 bases between.

The chain employs TRBV5-1 and TRBJ2-1; no clear D. Germline V gene lookup returns CDR1 SGHRS and CDR2 YFSETQ. The CDR3 covers 15 residues. V shed 0 bases and J shed 1 base, with 8 bases lying between them. CDR3 amino acids: CASSLAQPSYNEQFF. Written as DNA, the CDR3 is TGCGCCAGCAGCTTGGCACAGCCATCCTACAATGAGCAGTTCTTC. The full variable domain, in which reference TRBV5-1 and TRBJ2-1 provide the parts outside the CDR3, is KAGVTQTPRYLIKTRGQQVTLSCSPISGHRSVSWYQQTPGQGLQFLFEYFSETQRNKGNFPGRFSGRQFSNSRSEMNVSTLELGDSALYLCASSLAQPSYNEQFFGPGTRLTVL.

The V and J genes are TRBV6-1 and TRBJ2-5; 7 bases line up with TRBD2. The V gene's germline CDR1 is MNHNS and CDR2 SASEGT. V lost 5 bases to trimming and J lost 5 bases; unmatched junction nucleotides: 8. This CDR3 comprises 14 residues. In nucleotides, the CDR3 is TGTGCCAGCAGTAGTACTAGCGCAGTTGAGACCCAGTACTTC. Protein sequence: CASSSTSAVETQYF.

The count of this clone is one. The chain couples TRBV5-8 to TRBJ1-5, with D maybe TRBD1 (6 bases). V dropped 1 base and J dropped 2 bases, with 13 bases sitting between them. This CDR3 comprises 16 residues. CDR1 SGHTS and CDR2 YDEGEE come from the germline V gene. Here the CDR3 reads CASSLLTGSGNQPQHF. In DNA form, the CDR3 reads TGTGCCAGCAGCTTGTTAACAGGGAGTGGCAATCAGCCCCAGCATTTT. The full variable domain, completed using reference TRBV5-8 and TRBJ1-5, is EAGVTQSPTHLIKTRGQQATLRCSPISGHTSVYWYQQALGLGLQFLLWYDEGEERNRGNFPPRFSGRQFPNYSSELNVNALELEDSALYLCASSLLTGSGNQPQHFGDGTRLSIL.

This chain links TRBV5-1 with TRBJ1-2, with D perhaps TRBD1 (6 bases). Deletions cut 0 bases from V and 6 bases from J, with 9 bases between. This CDR3 contains 13 residues. In germline, CDR1 is SGHRS, CDR2 YFSETQ. The CDR3 sequence: CASSLGQENGYTF. Here the CDR3 DNA reads TGCGCCAGCAGCTTGGGACAGGAGAATGGCTACACCTTC.

This clone has just one count. The V call is TRBV19, the J call TRBJ2-5; 7 nucleotides agree with TRBD1. The J segment lost 5 bases and the V segment lost 1 base, leaving 10 bases of the junction unmatched. This CDR3 is 16 amino acids long. The germline CDR1 and CDR2 sequences are LNHDA and SQIVND (reference sequence). Here the CDR3 reads CASSIGGTDSSETQYF. The CDR3, as DNA: TGTGCCAGTAGTATAGGGGGGACAGATAGTTCGGAGACCCAGTACTTC.

This sequence joins TRBV5-4 and TRBJ1-4, with D possibly being TRBD1 (5 bases). The CDR3 spans 14 residues. CDR1 is SGHNT, CDR2 YYREEE, per germline (reference sequence). The V gene lost 4 bases and the J gene lost 8 bases, with 15 bases spanning the gap. The CDR3 region has the DNA TGTGCCAGCAGCAGCGGGGCCGGCGGAGAAAAACTGTTTTTT. Amino acids: CASSSGAGGEKLFF.

The V and J genes are TRBV2 and TRBJ2-7; D is possibly TRBD1 (5 bases). Germline CDR1 SNHLY, CDR2 FYNNEI. The CDR3 extends over 13 amino acids. Trimming pared 7 bases from V and 0 bases from J, leaving 10 bases between. The CDR3 DNA follows: TGTGCCAGCACGGACACCATCTCCTACGAGCAGTACTTC. Translation: CASTDTISYEQYF.

V gene TRBV25-1 combines with J gene TRBJ2-3, with 10 bases matching TRBD1. This CDR3 comprises 18 residues. CDR1 is MGHDK and CDR2 is SYGVNS in the germline V gene. The V segment lost 3 bases and the J segment 0 bases; nucleotides outside the gene matches: 9. The DNA of the CDR3 is TGTGCCAGCAGTGACAAGCGACAGGGGGCAACTAGCACAGATACGCAGTATTTT. Amino acids: CASSDKRQGATSTDTQYF.

The chain has TRBV28 and TRBJ2-7; D is perhaps TRBD2 (6 bases). This CDR3 contains 15 residues. The V and J ends lost 4 bases and 4 bases respectively, with 17 bases between them. Germline V gives CDR1 MDHEN, CDR2 SYDVKM. The CDR3 bases are TGTGCCAGCAGTTCAACCTCGCTCGGGAGTTACGAGCAGTACTTC. It is translated as CASSSTSLGSYEQYF.

This chain uses TRBV7-2 with TRBJ2-3; possible D gene TRBD1, 6 bases. Trimming shortened V by 3 bases and J by 2 bases, and 12 bases separated the two germline ends. This CDR3 comprises 15 residues. Germline loops: CDR1 SGHTA, CDR2 FQGNSA. CDR3 sequence (DNA): TGTGCCAGCAGCTTCATAAGGGGGTCCACAGATACGCAGTATTTT. This gives the protein CASSFIRGSTDTQYF.